This T cell receptor (beta chain) originates from a study of T cell repertoires in cytomegalovirus infection. Study as a whole: TCR beta signatures that were public indicated CMV infection and matching HLA type.

This clonotype was found many times. Its antigen remains unknown. The J segment lost 9 bases and the V segment lost 6 bases, leaving 1 base of the junction unmatched. CDR1 is SGHVS and CDR2 is FQNEAQ in the germline V gene. CDR3 length equals 12 residues. TCRdb recomputed calls from the reads with MiXCR, one row per CDR3 protein. The sample carries 500,000 to 600,000 distinct CDR3 sequences, approximately 15% recorded once. The study's findings and limits: The ex vivo response was dominated by HLA-C-restricted CMV-specific TCR beta clonotypes. Individuals carrying CMV plus the relevant HLA were identified by cumulative frequency of public TCR beta families.

This sequence originates from a human donor in good health (CMV status not recorded). Some clones in this sample may be carry-over from other donors' samples. The specimen was CD8+ T cells from PBMCs. The chain is built from TRBV7-8 and TRBJ2-3, with TRBD1 identical over 12 bases. CDR3 loop: CASRGTGGTQYF. CDR3 nucleotides: TGTGCCAGCAGGGGGACAGGGGGCACGCAGTATTTT.